This T cell receptor (beta chain) appears in the sequencing data of a study of cytomegalovirus exposure and HLA in healthy donors. The wider study: The Caucasian-associated ancestry cluster held more than 80% of under 450 genotyped donors.

A word on this clone: Its antigen is unknown.

Study outcomes and limitations: About 87% or about 30% of the time was how often most TCR beta V segments were productive, according to an earlier analysis. Associated with cytomegalovirus, according to the listing, were 170 or so TCR beta chains. With further analysis later on, most CMV-associated TCR beta chains appeared HLA-restricted.

60 Vbeta and 13 Jbeta primers were used in PCR. The method was immunoSEQ multiplex PCR; TCRdb's version includes in-frame clones alone and lacks a portion of them. This table has some 130,000 clones, about 74% appearing once. The germline gives CDR1 WSHSY, CDR2 SAAADI. V was clipped by 9 bases and J by 5 bases; unmatched bases: 17. The CDR3 contains 16 residues. This TCR was sampled from a man in his thirties or forties in good health and CMV-seronegative. The chain combines TRBV10-2 with TRBJ2-7; 9 nucleotides line up with TRBD2. The sequencing input was PBMCs. CDR3 amino acids: CARTVAGGPGSHEQYF. CDR3 DNA sequence: TGCGCCAGGACGGTGGCGGGAGGGCCGGGTTCTCACGAGCAGTACTTC.